This T cell receptor beta chain was sequenced in a study of cytomegalovirus exposure and HLA in healthy donors (TCRdb year 2017). Describing the broader study: In an earlier analysis of roughly 500 of the donors, 276 Gb of sequence data and 100 million or so unique TCR beta sequences from approximately 180 million T cells were reported. An early release that covered approximately 600 HLA-typed donors contained about 300 gigabases of sequencing data and about 84 million unique TCR sequences. The genetic ancestry cluster associated with self-reported Caucasian donors included around 76% of the 398 genotyped donors. The study aimed to test whether signatures of past pathogen exposure could be identified by cataloging public T cell receptors. The T cell repertoires of under 750 subjects were profiled by immunosequencing and related to cytomegalovirus serostatus. In addition to the first cohort of around 670 subjects, a separate validation cohort of approximately 130 different subjects was used. High-throughput TCR immunosequencing, statistical association of individual TCRs with disease status, and machine learning were combined to predict cytomegalovirus infection status. In a later analysis, previously published TCR beta repertoires from 600 to 850 donors were re-analyzed and high-resolution HLA genotyping was added so that TCR occurrence patterns could be studied. Rather than drawing on any new phenotypic data, the later analysis identified candidate immune exposures from TCR beta sequences and the way those sequences occurred across donors. An earlier analysis of approximately 630 of the donors applied high-throughput TCR beta sequencing to assess whether each TCR beta V gene segment acted as functional or pseudogenic. Donor age, sex, ethnicity and CMV serostatus were compiled alongside the repertoire data. In a later genetic analysis, genome-wide SNP genotypes for about 65% of the roughly 670 donors were used, and that subset was treated as a discovery cohort. All discovery cohort repertoires had been generated using a single sequencing platform. Both class I and class II loci were covered by HLA typing, at four-digit resolution. The number of typed donors differed by locus: about 620-640 for A, B, C, DRB1 and DQB1; about 520 for DQA1; roughly 600 for DPA1; and roughly 470 for DPB1. A handful of DR-DQ haplotypes were treated as single units for association and clustering because of strong linkage in the cohort. On average, around 240,000 unique TCR beta nucleotide sequences were sequenced per donor among 398 genotyped donors of the cohort, with roughly a sixth of those sequences being non-productive. Points the paper makes about the study in general: When HLA alleles, especially DR and DQ, strongly co-occurred, TCR associations were difficult to assign to individual alleles. Immune exposure information for the cohort was limited to CMV serostatus. In a later analysis, HLA-associated TCR beta chains showed more clonal expansion and lower generation probabilities than non-associated chains that were equally common. Some IMGT-functional V segments, including TRBV6-2 and TRBV6-3, could not be told apart with the 87-base-pair reads, so those segments were excluded. An association between a missense DCLRE1C variant and V-gene and J-gene trimming of TCR beta chains was found in a later genetic analysis and replicated in an independent cohort. Most TCR sequences were observed very rarely across donors, whereas some public TCRs were present in many individuals. In a later analysis, TCR association rates were found to vary across HLA loci, with the most associated TCRs seen for DRB1 alleles and the fewest for HLA-C alleles. A later genetic analysis reported fewer N-insertions in productive TCRs among donors in an Asian-associated ancestry cluster than the roughly 700-donor mean. In a later analysis, around 17,000 TCR beta sequences were associated with specific HLA alleles at a false discovery rate of 0.05. The authors suggested that the approach could potentially be extended to other disease states and immunological phenotypes. The presence/absence analyses assumed that sequencing depth was roughly uniform across donors, and that assumption may not be true. Because HLA typing was missing for some donors at each locus, association tests included only the typed subset. A later analysis found that most CMV-associated TCR beta chains appeared HLA-restricted, with HLA associations seemingly driven largely by CMV exposure. A few of the identified cytomegalovirus-associated TCR beta chains were confirmed in vitro to be specific for cytomegalovirus antigens. A later analysis reported that several top co-occurrence clusters appeared linked to parvovirus B19, influenza, CMV and Epstein-Barr virus. Because counts were too low, approximately 18 rarely observed V segments, including chromosome 9 orphons, were excluded from the earlier analysis of some 590 of the donors. In an earlier analysis of a few hundred of the donors, most TCR beta V segments were observed in productive rearrangements about 90% or about 30% of the time, broadly matching IMGT annotations. The study listed 150 to 200 TCR beta chains as associated with cytomegalovirus. The classifier was reported to diagnose cytomegalovirus status with high specificity and sensitivity in both the original cohort and the validation cohort. A further reported finding was that TCR beta sequences accurately predicted the HLA-A and HLA-B alleles for most subjects in the first cohort. Linkage disequilibrium might explain the correlated functional status among segregating V segments, but an unknown experimental factor could not be excluded. Only TCR beta chains were sequenced in this cohort, and the absence of alpha or paired-chain data limited detectable features. The sequencing pipeline was judged likely to have produced a cluster of highly shared sequence variants as a technical artifact.

The library was made by the immunoSEQ multiplex PCR assay. For the multiplex PCR, a mixture combining 60 forward primers for TCR Vbeta segments and 13 reverse primers for TCR Jbeta segments was used. Amplification of the CDR3 region of rearranged TCR beta genes was performed with a multiplex PCR assay on genomic DNA. The amplified TCR beta libraries were sequenced on the Illumina HiSeq System as 87-base-pair reads. The original pipeline was this. A later analysis counted about 80 million unique TCR beta chains across the 550 to 700 repertoires, and some 11 million of these chains were shared by at least two donors. To remove PCR and sequencing errors, raw reads were error-corrected and collapsed into unique sequences using a nearest-neighbor algorithm that merged closely related sequences. V, D and J gene segments were assigned by aligning CDR3 sequences to IMGT reference sequences. For a sequence to be retained, a match of at least six nucleotides was required to both a V gene segment and a J gene segment. A rearrangement counted as productive if the CDR3 had no stop codons and remained in frame with V and J, and every other rearrangement counted as non-productive. CDR3 was defined according to IMGT convention as the region running from the second conserved V-encoded cysteine to the conserved J-encoded phenylalanine. Sequences without an unambiguous match to a single V gene segment were excluded from the earlier analysis of approximately 600 of the donors. In an earlier analysis of roughly 500 of the donors, V segments were called functional above 56.7% productive rearrangements and were called segregating when the between-donor standard deviation exceeded 5%. To diagnose cytomegalovirus status from the catalog of TCR beta chain sequences, a statistical classification framework was built. In a later analysis, V and J genes were assigned by comparing TCR nucleotide sequences against IMGT/GENE-DB human TR gene sequences. The TCRdist pipeline was used in a later analysis to assign CDR3 sequences and most-parsimonious VDJ recombination scenarios. In a later analysis, each TCR beta chain was defined by its CDR3 amino acid sequence together with its V-gene family, and reads lacking a unique V-gene family were excluded. A later analysis removed 450 to 600 highly shared, low-generation-probability nucleotide sequences to deal with suspected cross-contamination and a sequencing artifact. For each public chain, a later analysis derived a clonal expansion index from normalized ranks of inferred template counts within each repertoire. A later analysis computed generation probabilities with a VDJ recombination model fitted to out-of-frame rearrangements, and checked the results against IGoR. A later analysis scored TCR-TCR, TCR-HLA and TCR-CMV co-occurrence with hypergeometric tests, applying a repertoire-size bias correction to TCR pairs. To estimate false discovery rates, a later analysis permuted the HLA or CMV assignments 20 times. In a later analysis, co-occurring TCRs were grouped with DBSCAN, and TCRdist sequence similarity was added when clustering was performed within HLA-allele-positive subsets. Co-occurrence clustering excluded repertoires with fewer than 30,000 or more than 120,000 public chains, plus five with anomalous nucleotide sharing. In its TCRdb copy, this immuneACCESS table keeps in-frame sequences only and misses some clones. Where compared with another copy, unresolved V genes explain less than half of these, and the others have no known cause. V and J calls and clone size are as listed in that table; D and trimming were resolved from the DNA. The sample table shows fewer than 150,000 clones, and about 80% are seen once. The ten largest clones take up 6.2% of the sample.

For this clone: Its antigen remains undetermined. No much larger clone exists at a distance of one base, and base qualities are not known.

The cohort comprised 710 or so healthy bone marrow donors. At the time of sampling, every cohort member was nominally healthy, though immune exposures that went unrecorded were likely present. The donor was CMV seropositive and was included in the group of approximately 310 seropositive cohort members. A peripheral blood sample was collected from each donor, and TCR beta sequencing was performed on peripheral blood mononuclear cells. The Qiagen DNeasy Blood Extraction Kit was used to extract genomic DNA from the blood cell samples. Looking up the germline V gene yields CDR1 SQVTM and CDR2 ANQGSEA. V was cut back by 4 bases and J by 2 bases, leaving a gap of 8 bases between them. The CDR3 covers 12 residues, taking in both the cysteine and the phenylalanine. Here the CDR3 DNA is all that survives: 36 bases in frame from base 1.

The clonotype comes from a woman aged 40 to 49 in good health and CMV-seropositive. The sequenced sample was PBMCs. This chain is built from TRBV29-1 and TRBJ1-2, and the D gene may be TRBD1, 5 bases matching. Here the CDR3 is given as CSVGGGNYGYTF. The sequenced DNA is TGCAGCGTTGGGGGGGGGAACTATGGCTACACCTTC.